The rows below give T cell receptor beta chains drawn from one sample of a study of blood T cell repertoires in COVID-19. Data came from immunoSEQ multiplex PCR; TCRdb stores just in-frame clones and leaves some out. Here the sample spans 300,000 to 400,000 clones, roughly 90% being singletons. Sequenced sample: PBMCs or T cells enriched from blood (not recorded which). Receptors were obtained from a woman aged 25 to 39 with acute COVID-19. Each CDR3 is given with its conserved first and last residue. The D gene is left open where the match is weak. Only some rows state a clone size, as once, few, many or a class for expanded clones.

V gene: TRBV27; D gene: TRBD1; J gene: TRBJ1-1; clone size: .; CDR3 protein: CASSLDRTGRYTEAFF; CDR3 DNA: TGTGCCAGCAGTTTGGACAGGACAGGACGGTACACTGAAGCTTTCTTT
V gene: TRBV7-9; D gene: TRBD2; J gene: TRBJ2-1; clone size: .; CDR3 protein: CASSLGLAGNNQQFF; CDR3 DNA: TGTGCCAGCAGCTTAGGGCTAGCGGGGAACAATCAGCAGTTCTTC
V gene: TRBV7-8; D gene: .; J gene: TRBJ2-7; clone size: .; CDR3 protein: CASSARANYEQYF; CDR3 DNA: TGTGCCAGCAGCGCGCGGGCAAATTACGAGCAGTACTTC
V gene: TRBV6-5; D gene: TRBD1; J gene: TRBJ1-6; clone size: few; CDR3 protein: CATTGGVSSPLHF; CDR3 DNA: TGTGCCACAACAGGGGGCGTTAGTTCACCCCTCCACTTT
V gene: TRBV5-4; D gene: TRBD1; J gene: TRBJ2-5; clone size: .; CDR3 protein: CASSLVEIGTGRRQETQYF; CDR3 DNA: TGTGCCAGCAGCTTGGTTGAGATCGGGACAGGGAGACGACAAGAGACCCAGTACTTC
V gene: TRBV12-3/TRBV12-4; D gene: .; J gene: TRBJ1-5; clone size: few; CDR3 protein: CASRPTDQPQHF; CDR3 DNA: TGTGCCAGCAGGCCCACAGATCAGCCCCAGCATTTT
V gene: TRBV10-3; D gene: .; J gene: TRBJ2-3; clone size: .; CDR3 protein: CAISESTRGTDTQYF; CDR3 DNA: TGTGCCATCAGTGAGTCGACTAGGGGTACAGATACGCAGTATTTT
V gene: TRBV6-4; D gene: .; J gene: TRBJ2-7; clone size: few; CDR3 protein: CASSRRGEYEQYF; CDR3 DNA: TGTGCCAGCAGTCGCAGGGGGGAGTACGAGCAGTACTTC
V gene: TRBV9; D gene: .; J gene: TRBJ1-2; clone size: .; CDR3 protein: CASSANPLGGAGYGYTF; CDR3 DNA: TGTGCCAGCAGCGCCAACCCTCTAGGGGGGGCGGGGTATGGCTACACCTTC
V gene: TRBV29-1; D gene: .; J gene: TRBJ1-1; clone size: .; CDR3 protein: CSVDLGRPNTEAFF; CDR3 DNA: TGCAGCGTAGACCTGGGGCGCCCGAACACTGAAGCTTTCTTT
V gene: TRBV4-3; D gene: .; J gene: TRBJ2-1; clone size: .; CDR3 protein: CASSQDGVWAVNEQFF; CDR3 DNA: TGCGCCAGCAGCCAAGACGGGGTGTGGGCAGTCAATGAGCAGTTCTTC
V gene: TRBV5-1; D gene: .; J gene: TRBJ1-2; clone size: .; CDR3 protein: CASREQGLYGYTF; CDR3 DNA: TGCGCCAGCAGAGAGCAGGGACTCTATGGCTACACCTTC
V gene: TRBV5-1; D gene: .; J gene: TRBJ1-1; clone size: .; CDR3 protein: CASSLVGGEASMNTEAFF; CDR3 DNA: TGCGCCAGCAGCTTGGTTGGGGGCGAGGCTTCTATGAACACTGAAGCTTTCTTT
V gene: TRBV24-1; D gene: TRBD1; J gene: TRBJ2-5; clone size: .; CDR3 protein: CATSDVGTGRRQTQYF; CDR3 DNA: TGTGCCACCAGTGACGTCGGGACAGGGAGAAGGCAGACCCAGTACTTC
V gene: TRBV3-1/TRBV3-2; D gene: TRBD1; J gene: TRBJ2-7; clone size: .; CDR3 protein: CASSPPGQGPSYEQYF; CDR3 DNA: TGTGCCAGCAGCCCTCCGGGACAGGGTCCCTCCTACGAGCAGTACTTC
V gene: TRBV14; D gene: .; J gene: TRBJ2-7; clone size: .; CDR3 protein: CASSPTGFGEQYF; CDR3 DNA: TGTGCCAGCAGCCCGACAGGTTTCGGGGAGCAGTACTTC
V gene: TRBV6-4; D gene: TRBD1; J gene: TRBJ1-2; clone size: .; CDR3 protein: CASREGQGASYGYTF; CDR3 DNA: TGTGCCAGCAGGGAGGGACAGGGGGCCTCCTATGGCTACACCTTC
V gene: TRBV21-1; D gene: .; J gene: TRBJ1-2; clone size: .; CDR3 protein: CASNDVTGNGYTF; CDR3 DNA: TGTGCCAGCAACGATGTCACAGGGAATGGCTACACCTTC
V gene: TRBV24-1; D gene: TRBD1; J gene: TRBJ2-3; clone size: .; CDR3 protein: CATSDFPKGATDTQYF; CDR3 DNA: TGTGCCACCAGTGATTTTCCTAAGGGGGCGACAGATACGCAGTATTTT
V gene: TRBV7-2; D gene: .; J gene: TRBJ1-6; clone size: .; CDR3 protein: CASSSAPGYNSPLHF; CDR3 DNA: TGTGCCAGCAGCTCCGCCCCAGGGTATAATTCACCCCTCCACTTT
V gene: TRBV24-1; D gene: TRBD2; J gene: TRBJ2-1; clone size: once; CDR3 protein: CATSDQSGVISYNEQFF; CDR3 DNA: TGTGCCACCAGTGATCAGAGCGGGGTAATTTCCTACAATGAGCAGTTCTTC
V gene: TRBV6-2/TRBV6-3; D gene: .; J gene: TRBJ2-5; clone size: .; CDR3 protein: CASSTAQDRGTETQYF; CDR3 DNA: TGTGCCAGCAGTACAGCTCAGGACAGAGGGACGGAGACCCAGTACTTC
V gene: TRBV9; D gene: .; J gene: TRBJ2-7; clone size: .; CDR3 protein: CASSVGAEGSYEQYF; CDR3 DNA: TGTGCCAGCAGCGTAGGCGCGGAGGGGTCCTACGAGCAGTACTTC
V gene: TRBV3-1/TRBV3-2; D gene: .; J gene: TRBJ1-2; clone size: .; CDR3 protein: CASSQGARQGYTF; CDR3 DNA: TGTGCCAGCAGCCAGGGGGCGCGGCAGGGCTACACCTTC
V gene: TRBV7-3; D gene: TRBD1; J gene: TRBJ2-3; clone size: .; CDR3 protein: CASRQQGAGTDTQYF; CDR3 DNA: TGTGCCAGCAGGCAACAGGGGGCGGGCACAGATACGCAGTATTTT
V gene: TRBV7-9; D gene: .; J gene: TRBJ2-3; clone size: .; CDR3 protein: CATADSDTQYF; CDR3 DNA: TGTGCCACCGCGGATTCAGATACGCAGTATTTT
V gene: TRBV27; D gene: TRBD1; J gene: TRBJ1-2; clone size: .; CDR3 protein: CASSSRRDSPVGYTF; CDR3 DNA: TGTGCCAGCAGTTCCCGACGGGACAGTCCGGTCGGCTACACCTTC
V gene: TRBV6-5; D gene: .; J gene: TRBJ1-2; clone size: once; CDR3 protein: CASRAPNYGYTF; CDR3 DNA: TGTGCCAGCAGGGCCCCTAACTATGGCTACACCTTC
V gene: TRBV18; D gene: .; J gene: TRBJ1-3; clone size: few; CDR3 protein: CASSPSRTAGNTIYF; CDR3 DNA: TGTGCCAGCTCACCTTCTCGGACAGCCGGAAACACCATATATTTT
V gene: TRBV2; D gene: TRBD1; J gene: TRBJ1-4; clone size: .; CDR3 protein: CASRKDRGQEKLFF; CDR3 DNA: TGTGCCAGCAGGAAGGACAGGGGTCAAGAAAAACTGTTTTTT
V gene: TRBV6-1; D gene: .; J gene: TRBJ1-5; clone size: .; CDR3 protein: CASSEGGSHNQPQHF; CDR3 DNA: TGTGCCAGCAGTGAAGGGGGCAGTCACAATCAGCCCCAGCATTTT
V gene: TRBV7-7; D gene: TRBD2; J gene: TRBJ2-3; clone size: .; CDR3 protein: CASAMTGGSTDTQYF; CDR3 DNA: TGTGCCAGCGCGATGACGGGGGGTAGCACAGATACGCAGTATTTT
V gene: TRBV5-6; D gene: TRBD1; J gene: TRBJ1-6; clone size: .; CDR3 protein: CASSLVRDRVSKSPLHF; CDR3 DNA: TGTGCCAGCAGCTTGGTTCGGGACAGGGTATCGAAATCACCCCTCCACTTT
V gene: TRBV13; D gene: TRBD1; J gene: TRBJ2-3; clone size: .; CDR3 protein: CASSSGDRATDTQYF; CDR3 DNA: TGTGCCAGCAGCTCCGGGGACAGGGCGACAGATACGCAGTATTTT
V gene: TRBV5-1; D gene: TRBD1; J gene: TRBJ1-5; clone size: once; CDR3 protein: CASSSGQGIQPQHF; CDR3 DNA: TGCGCCAGCAGCTCGGGACAGGGAATACAGCCCCAGCATTTT
V gene: TRBV30; D gene: TRBD1; J gene: TRBJ2-7; clone size: .; CDR3 protein: CAWGDSSYEQYF; CDR3 DNA: TGTGCCTGGGGGGACAGCTCCTACGAGCAGTACTTC
V gene: TRBV4-1; D gene: .; J gene: TRBJ2-7; clone size: .; CDR3 protein: CASSQVPGTYFYEQYF; CDR3 DNA: TGCGCCAGCAGCCAAGTTCCCGGGACATACTTTTACGAGCAGTACTTC
V gene: TRBV20-1; D gene: .; J gene: TRBJ1-2; clone size: once; CDR3 protein: CSASPWSGNYGYTF; CDR3 DNA: TGCAGTGCTAGTCCGTGGTCAGGGAACTATGGCTACACCTTC
V gene: TRBV7-2; D gene: .; J gene: TRBJ2-3; clone size: .; CDR3 protein: CASSLKGGRHTQYF; CDR3 DNA: TGTGCCAGCAGCTTAAAGGGGGGGAGGCATACGCAGTATTTT
V gene: TRBV7-9; D gene: TRBD1; J gene: TRBJ1-4; clone size: once; CDR3 protein: CASSSGQGEEKLFF; CDR3 DNA: TGTGCCAGCAGCTCGGGACAGGGTGAGGAAAAACTGTTTTTT
V gene: TRBV5-1; D gene: .; J gene: TRBJ1-2; clone size: .; CDR3 protein: CASSLDQGQNYGYTF; CDR3 DNA: TGCGCCAGCAGCTTGGATCAGGGCCAAAATTATGGCTACACCTTC
V gene: TRBV24-1; D gene: TRBD2; J gene: TRBJ2-3; clone size: .; CDR3 protein: CATSDLASGGEDTQYF; CDR3 DNA: TGTGCCACCAGTGATTTGGCTAGCGGGGGGGAGGATACGCAGTATTTT
V gene: TRBV5-1; D gene: TRBD2; J gene: TRBJ2-5; clone size: .; CDR3 protein: CASSRLAGIQETQYF; CDR3 DNA: TGCGCCAGCAGCAGACTAGCGGGGATTCAAGAGACCCAGTACTTC
V gene: TRBV2; D gene: .; J gene: TRBJ1-6; clone size: .; CDR3 protein: CASSIRDYDSPLHF; CDR3 DNA: TGTGCCAGCAGTATCCGGGATTATGATTCACCCCTCCACTTT
V gene: TRBV4-1; D gene: TRBD2; J gene: TRBJ2-1; clone size: .; CDR3 protein: CASSQGGGGAADEQFF; CDR3 DNA: TGCGCCAGCAGCCAAGGTGGCGGGGGGGCTGCCGATGAGCAGTTCTTC
V gene: TRBV5-1; D gene: TRBD2; J gene: TRBJ2-2; clone size: once; CDR3 protein: CASSLARGTSGATGELFF; CDR3 DNA: TGCGCCAGCAGCTTGGCCAGGGGGACTAGCGGTGCCACCGGGGAGCTGTTTTTT
V gene: TRBV24-1; D gene: TRBD2; J gene: TRBJ2-1; clone size: few; CDR3 protein: CATSDTTSGGAGRGSYNEQFF; CDR3 DNA: TGTGCCACCAGTGATACGACTAGCGGGGGGGCCGGTCGTGGTTCCTACAATGAGCAGTTCTTC
V gene: TRBV7-9; D gene: .; J gene: TRBJ2-2; clone size: once; CDR3 protein: CASSVLAGLNNTGELFF; CDR3 DNA: TGTGCCAGCAGCGTCCTCGCGGGACTGAACAACACCGGGGAGCTGTTTTTT
V gene: TRBV4-3; D gene: .; J gene: TRBJ1-1; clone size: .; CDR3 protein: CASSQEPSGSAEAFF; CDR3 DNA: TGCGCCAGCAGCCAAGAACCCTCAGGGTCTGCTGAAGCTTTCTTT
V gene: TRBV19; D gene: TRBD1; J gene: TRBJ1-2; clone size: .; CDR3 protein: CASSIWTGLNYGYTF; CDR3 DNA: TGTGCCAGTAGTATTTGGACAGGGCTTAACTATGGCTACACCTTC
V gene: TRBV19; D gene: .; J gene: TRBJ2-7; clone size: .; CDR3 protein: CASSIEGGYEQYF; CDR3 DNA: TGTGCCAGTAGTATTGAGGGAGGCTACGAGCAGTACTTC
V gene: TRBV19; D gene: .; J gene: TRBJ1-3; clone size: .; CDR3 protein: CASSTGAGNTIYF; CDR3 DNA: TGTGCCAGTAGTACAGGGGCTGGAAACACCATATATTTT
V gene: TRBV5-1; D gene: TRBD1; J gene: TRBJ1-5; clone size: .; CDR3 protein: CASSLTGEVSQPQHF; CDR3 DNA: TGCGCCAGCAGCTTGACAGGGGAGGTCAGTCAGCCCCAGCATTTT
V gene: TRBV19; D gene: .; J gene: TRBJ1-2; clone size: .; CDR3 protein: CASSISGNSGYGYTF; CDR3 DNA: TGTGCCAGTAGTATATCGGGGAATTCAGGCTATGGCTACACCTTC
V gene: TRBV14; D gene: .; J gene: TRBJ1-2; clone size: .; CDR3 protein: CASSQGTFGYTF; CDR3 DNA: TGTGCCAGCAGCCAAGGGACTTTTGGCTACACCTTC
V gene: TRBV19; D gene: TRBD1; J gene: TRBJ1-2; clone size: once; CDR3 protein: CASSIETGALYGYTF; CDR3 DNA: TGTGCCAGTAGTATAGAGACAGGGGCCCTCTATGGCTACACCTTC